This TCR beta chain was identified in a study of cytomegalovirus exposure and HLA in healthy donors. Findings and limits, study-wide: What a later analysis showed was that several of the most significant clusters appeared linked to common viral pathogens. In a later analysis, a genetic analysis reported fewer productive-TCR N-insertions in an Asian-associated ancestry cluster than the cohort average. In vitro data verified a few CMV-associated chains as specific for CMV antigens. Differences between HLA loci emerged in a later analysis of TCR association rates, with DRB1 most and HLA-C fewest.

In the case of this clone: Its target is not known.

CDR3 length: 20 residues. Looked up from germline, CDR1 is KGHSH and CDR2 is LQKENI. Losses at the gene ends were 6 bases for V and 4 bases for J; bases not matched to a gene: 21. 13 Jbeta primers and 60 Vbeta primers were used for the PCR. Profiled with immunoSEQ multiplex PCR; TCRdb holds only in-frame clones, not every one. The sample records about 160,000 clones, about 85% being singletons. The sequence was obtained from a man aged 18 to 35 in good health and CMV-seropositive. Sequencing input: PBMCs. The J gene is TRBJ1-5, the V gene TRBV18; 10 bases line up with TRBD1. DNA of the CDR3: TGTGCCAGCTCGCCCGGGACAGGGGATTTAACTAGCGCTTTGAATCAGCCCCAGCATTTT. Translating gives CASSPGTGDLTSALNQPQHF.